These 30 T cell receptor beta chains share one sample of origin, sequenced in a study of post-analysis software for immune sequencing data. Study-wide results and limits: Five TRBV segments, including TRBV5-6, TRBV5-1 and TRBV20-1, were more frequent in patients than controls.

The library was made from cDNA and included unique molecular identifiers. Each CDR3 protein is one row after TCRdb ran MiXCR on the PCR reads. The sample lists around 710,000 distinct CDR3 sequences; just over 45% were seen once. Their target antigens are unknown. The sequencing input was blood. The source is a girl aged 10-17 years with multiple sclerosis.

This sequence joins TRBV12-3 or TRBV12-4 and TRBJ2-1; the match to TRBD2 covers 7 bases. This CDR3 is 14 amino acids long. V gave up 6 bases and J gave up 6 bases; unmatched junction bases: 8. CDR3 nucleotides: TGTGCCAGCAGCACTTCGGGACTACCCAATGAGCAGTTCTTC. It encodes CASSTSGLPNEQFF.

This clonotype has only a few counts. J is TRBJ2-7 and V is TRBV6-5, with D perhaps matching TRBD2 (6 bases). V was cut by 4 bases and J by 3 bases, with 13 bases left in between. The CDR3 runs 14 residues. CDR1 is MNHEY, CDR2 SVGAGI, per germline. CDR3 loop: CASSLGRDFYEQYF. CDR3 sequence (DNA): TGTGCCAGCAGTTTGGGCAGGGACTTCTACGAGCAGTACTTC.

This CDR3 is CSAPGLSYGYTF. In DNA, the CDR3 is TGCAGTGCCCCGGGACTCTCCTATGGCTACACCTTC. The chain has TRBV20-1 and TRBJ1-2; tentatively, D is TRBD1 (5 bases). In germline, CDR1 is DFQATT, CDR2 SNEGSKA (reference sequence). V lost 6 bases to trimming and J lost 4 bases, with 12 bases between them. This CDR3 contains 12 residues.

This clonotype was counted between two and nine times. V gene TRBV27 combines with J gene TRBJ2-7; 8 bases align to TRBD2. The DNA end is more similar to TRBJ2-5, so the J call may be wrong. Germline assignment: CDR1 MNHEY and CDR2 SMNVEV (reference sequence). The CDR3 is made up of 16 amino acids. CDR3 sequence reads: CASSITGTSISETQYF. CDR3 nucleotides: TGTGCCAGCAGTATAACCGGGACTAGTATTTCAGAGACCCAGTACTTC.

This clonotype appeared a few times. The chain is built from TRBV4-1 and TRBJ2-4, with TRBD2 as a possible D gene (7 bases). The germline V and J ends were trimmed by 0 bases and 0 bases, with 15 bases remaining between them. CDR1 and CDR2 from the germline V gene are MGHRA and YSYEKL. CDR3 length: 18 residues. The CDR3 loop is CASSQDGGLLSAKNIQYF. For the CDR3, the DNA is TGCGCCAGCAGCCAAGACGGGGGGCTGCTCTCAGCCAAAAACATTCAGTACTTC.

The CDR3 reads CASSPGTEHGMAEAFF. The DNA of the CDR3 is TGTGCCAGCAGTCCCGGGACAGAGCATGGTATGGCTGAAGCTTTCTTT. The chain is built from TRBV27 and TRBJ1-1, with 7 bases identical to TRBD1. The CDR3 is 16 amino acids. V dropped 5 bases and J dropped 6; count of bases not matched to a gene: 15. CDR1 is MNHEY, CDR2 SMNVEV, per germline (reference sequence).

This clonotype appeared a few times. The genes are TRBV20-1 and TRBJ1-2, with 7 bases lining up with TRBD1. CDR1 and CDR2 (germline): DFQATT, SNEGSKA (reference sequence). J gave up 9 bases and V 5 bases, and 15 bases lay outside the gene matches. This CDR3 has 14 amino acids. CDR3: CSAPRGLGDTSYTF. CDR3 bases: TGCAGTGCTCCTAGGGGGCTCGGAGACACTAGCTACACCTTC.

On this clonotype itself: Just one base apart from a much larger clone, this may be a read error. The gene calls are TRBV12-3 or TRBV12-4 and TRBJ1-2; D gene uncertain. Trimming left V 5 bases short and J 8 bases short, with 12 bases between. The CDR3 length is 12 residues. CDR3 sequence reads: CASSPAPGGYTF. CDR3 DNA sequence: TGTGCCAGCAGTCCGGCACCTGGGGGCTACACCTTC.

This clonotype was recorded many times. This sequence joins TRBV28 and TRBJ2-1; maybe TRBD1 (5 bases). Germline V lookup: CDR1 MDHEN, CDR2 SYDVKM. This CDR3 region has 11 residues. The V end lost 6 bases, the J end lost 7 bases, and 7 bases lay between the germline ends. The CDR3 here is CASSRVNEQFF. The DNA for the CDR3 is TGTGCCAGCAGCAGGGTAAATGAGCAGTTCTTC.

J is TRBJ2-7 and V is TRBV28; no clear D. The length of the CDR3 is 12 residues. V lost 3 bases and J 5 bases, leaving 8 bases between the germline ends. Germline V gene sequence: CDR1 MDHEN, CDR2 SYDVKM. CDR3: CASSFMGNEQYF. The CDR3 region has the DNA TGTGCCAGCAGTTTTATGGGGAACGAGCAGTACTTC.

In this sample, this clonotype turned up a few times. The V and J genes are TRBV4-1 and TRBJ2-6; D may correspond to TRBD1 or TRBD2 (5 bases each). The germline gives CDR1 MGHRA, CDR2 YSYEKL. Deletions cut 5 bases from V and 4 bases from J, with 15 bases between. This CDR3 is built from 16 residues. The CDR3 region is CASSGHGGSGANVLTF. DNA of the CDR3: TGCGCCAGCAGCGGACACGGAGGCTCCGGGGCCAACGTCCTGACTTTC.

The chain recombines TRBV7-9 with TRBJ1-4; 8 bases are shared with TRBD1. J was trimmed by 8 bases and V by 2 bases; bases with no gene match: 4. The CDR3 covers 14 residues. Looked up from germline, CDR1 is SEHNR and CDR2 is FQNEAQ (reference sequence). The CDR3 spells CASSLSRGLEKLFF. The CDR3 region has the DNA TGTGCCAGCAGCTTAAGCAGGGGGCTCGAAAAACTGTTTTTT.

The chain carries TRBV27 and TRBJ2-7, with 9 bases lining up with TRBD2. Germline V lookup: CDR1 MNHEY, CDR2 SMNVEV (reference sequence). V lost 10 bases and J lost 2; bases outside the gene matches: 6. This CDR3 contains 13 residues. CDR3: CATGLASTYEQYF. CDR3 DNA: TGTGCCACGGGACTAGCTTCAACCTACGAGCAGTACTTC.

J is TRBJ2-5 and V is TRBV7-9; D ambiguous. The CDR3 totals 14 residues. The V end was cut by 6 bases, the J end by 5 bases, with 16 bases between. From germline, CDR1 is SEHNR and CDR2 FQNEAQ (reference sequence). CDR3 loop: CASRNTRAAETQYF. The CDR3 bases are TGTGCCAGCAGGAACACTCGGGCAGCGGAGACCCAGTACTTC.

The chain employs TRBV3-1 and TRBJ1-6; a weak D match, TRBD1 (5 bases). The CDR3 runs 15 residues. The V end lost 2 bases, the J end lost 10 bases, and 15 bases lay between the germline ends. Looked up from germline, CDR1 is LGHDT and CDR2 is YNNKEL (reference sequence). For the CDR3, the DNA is TGTGCCAGCAGCCAAAACGGGGAGAGGGGATCACCCCTCCACTTT. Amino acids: CASSQNGERGSPLHF.

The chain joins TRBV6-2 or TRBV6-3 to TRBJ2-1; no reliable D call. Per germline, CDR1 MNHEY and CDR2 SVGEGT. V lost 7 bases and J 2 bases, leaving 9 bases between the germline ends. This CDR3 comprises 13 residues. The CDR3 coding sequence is TGTGCCAGCAACGATGTCACCTACAATGAGCAGTTCTTC. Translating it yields CASNDVTYNEQFF.

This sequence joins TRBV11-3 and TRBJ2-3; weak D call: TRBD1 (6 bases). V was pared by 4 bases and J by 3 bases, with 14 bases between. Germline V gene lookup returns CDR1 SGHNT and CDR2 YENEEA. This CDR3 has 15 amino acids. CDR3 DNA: TGTGCCAGCAGCTCCAACAGGGTTGGAACAGATACGCAGTATTTT. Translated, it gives CASSSNRVGTDTQYF. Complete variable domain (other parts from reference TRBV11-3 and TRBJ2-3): EAGVVQSPRYKIIEKKQPVAFWCNPISGHNTLYWYLQNLGQGPELLIRYENEEAVDDSQLPKDRFSAERLKGVDSTLKIQPAELGDSAVYLCASSSNRVGTDTQYFGPGTRLTVL.

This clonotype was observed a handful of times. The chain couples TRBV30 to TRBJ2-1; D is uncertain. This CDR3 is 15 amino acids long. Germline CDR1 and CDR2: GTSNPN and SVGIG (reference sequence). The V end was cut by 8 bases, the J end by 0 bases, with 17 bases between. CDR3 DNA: TGTGCCCCCGTAGGCCCCCTTAGCTCCTACAATGAGCAGTTCTTC. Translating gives CAPVGPLSSYNEQFF.

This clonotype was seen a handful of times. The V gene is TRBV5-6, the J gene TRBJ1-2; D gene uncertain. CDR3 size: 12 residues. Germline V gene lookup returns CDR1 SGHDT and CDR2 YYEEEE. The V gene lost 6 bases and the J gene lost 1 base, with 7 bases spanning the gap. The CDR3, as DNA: TGTGCCAGCAACGGGCGTAACTATGGCTACACCTTC. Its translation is CASNGRNYGYTF.

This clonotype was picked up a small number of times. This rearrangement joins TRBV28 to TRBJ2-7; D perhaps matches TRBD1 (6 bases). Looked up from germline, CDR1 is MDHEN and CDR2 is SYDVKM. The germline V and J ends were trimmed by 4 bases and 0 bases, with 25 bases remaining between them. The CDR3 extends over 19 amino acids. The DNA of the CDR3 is TGTGCCAGCAGTTCCCGCCAAGGGGGACACCCAGATCACTCCTACGAGCAGTACTTC. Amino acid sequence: CASSSRQGGHPDHSYEQYF.

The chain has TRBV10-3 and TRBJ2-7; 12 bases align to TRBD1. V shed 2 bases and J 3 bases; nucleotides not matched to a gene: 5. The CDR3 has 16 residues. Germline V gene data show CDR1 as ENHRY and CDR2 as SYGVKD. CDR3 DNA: TGTGCCATCAGTGAGAGGGGACAGGGGGCGAGCTACGAGCAGTACTTC. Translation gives CAISERGQGASYEQYF.

In DNA form, the CDR3 reads TGTGCCAGCATCCCCGTAAAGGGGGAGACAGATACGCAGTATTTT. Residues: CASIPVKGETDTQYF. This sequence joins TRBV7-8 and TRBJ2-3; D perhaps matches TRBD1 (6 bases). The ends were cut back, 7 bases at V and 3 bases at J, with 17 bases in the middle. The V gene's germline CDR1 is SGHVS and CDR2 FQNEAQ. The CDR3 covers 15 residues.

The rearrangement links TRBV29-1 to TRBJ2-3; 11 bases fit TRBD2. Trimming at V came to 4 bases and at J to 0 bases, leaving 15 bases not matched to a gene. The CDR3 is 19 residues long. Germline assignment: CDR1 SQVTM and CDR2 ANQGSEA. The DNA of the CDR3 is TGCAGCGTTGCAAGCAGGGTGGCTAGCGGGAGGCCTAGCACAGATACGCAGTATTTT. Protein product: CSVASRVASGRPSTDTQYF.

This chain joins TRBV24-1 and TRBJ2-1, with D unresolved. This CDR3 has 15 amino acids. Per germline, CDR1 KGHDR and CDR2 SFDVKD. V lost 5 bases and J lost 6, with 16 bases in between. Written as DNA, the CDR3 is TGTGCCACCAGTGTTTGGAGCCCCCCCCCCAATGAGCAGTTCTTC. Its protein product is CATSVWSPPPNEQFF.

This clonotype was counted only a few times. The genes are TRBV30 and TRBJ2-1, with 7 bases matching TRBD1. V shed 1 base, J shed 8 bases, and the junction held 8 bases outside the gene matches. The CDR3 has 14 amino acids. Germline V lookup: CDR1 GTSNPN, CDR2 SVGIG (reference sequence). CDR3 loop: CAWSGGQTTHEQFF. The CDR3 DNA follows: TGTGCCTGGAGTGGGGGACAGACCACCCATGAGCAGTTCTTC.

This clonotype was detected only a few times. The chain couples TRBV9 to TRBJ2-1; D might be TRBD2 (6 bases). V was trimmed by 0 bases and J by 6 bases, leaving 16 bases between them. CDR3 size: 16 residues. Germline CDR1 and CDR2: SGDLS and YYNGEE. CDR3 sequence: CASSVGSLGRGNEQFF. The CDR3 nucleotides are TGTGCCAGCAGCGTAGGCTCACTGGGGCGGGGCAATGAGCAGTTCTTC.

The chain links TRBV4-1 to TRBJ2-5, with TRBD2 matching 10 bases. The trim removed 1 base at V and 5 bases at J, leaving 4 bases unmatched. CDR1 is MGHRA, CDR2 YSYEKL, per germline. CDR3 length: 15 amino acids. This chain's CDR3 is CASSQVASGSETQYF. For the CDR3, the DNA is TGCGCCAGCAGCCAAGTGGCTAGCGGGAGTGAGACCCAGTACTTC.

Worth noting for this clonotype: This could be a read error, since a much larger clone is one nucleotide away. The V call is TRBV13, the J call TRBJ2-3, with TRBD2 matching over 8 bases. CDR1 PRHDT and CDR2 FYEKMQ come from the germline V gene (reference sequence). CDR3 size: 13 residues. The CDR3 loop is CASGREGEDAQYF. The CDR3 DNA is TGTGCCAGCGGCCGGGAGGGAGAAGATGCGCAGTATTTT.

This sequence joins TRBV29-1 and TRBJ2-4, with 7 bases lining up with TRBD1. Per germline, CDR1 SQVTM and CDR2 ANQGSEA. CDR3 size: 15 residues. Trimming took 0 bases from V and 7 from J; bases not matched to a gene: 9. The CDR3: CSVEEIGGIGNIQYF. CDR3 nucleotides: TGCAGCGTTGAAGAGATAGGGGGCATCGGGAACATTCAGTACTTC.

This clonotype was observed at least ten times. For the CDR3, the DNA is TGTGCCAGCAGCTTCGGACCCTCAGGAGGCTACACCTTC. Amino acid sequence: CASSFGPSGGYTF. The V and J genes are TRBV7-9 and TRBJ1-2; unclear D gene. Germline V gene sequence: CDR1 SEHNR, CDR2 FQNEAQ (reference sequence). Trimming cost V 3 bases and J 8 bases, with 13 bases left between them. CDR3 size: 13 residues.